The entry that follows covers one TCR beta chain sequence. Patients of the Seattle cohort, enrolled during active infection, were followed longitudinally. The source of the sample is a study of blood T cell repertoires in COVID-19. Germline lookup yields CDR1 LGHNA and CDR2 YSLEER. V trimming: 1 base; J trimming: 6 bases; junction bases outside the gene matches: 19. This CDR3 spans 19 amino acids. Sequenced by immunoSEQ multiplex PCR; TCRdb stores in-frame clones only, minus some. This table holds a few hundred thousand clones, about 90% found once. The V call is TRBV4-3, the J call TRBJ1-1, with 8 bases identical to TRBD1. This TCR was sampled from a woman aged 25 to 45 with COVID-19, enrolled during active disease. The sequenced sample was peripheral blood. The CDR3 protein is CASSQGPRDRGALIAEAFF. The CDR3 bases are TGCGCCAGCAGCCAAGGACCCCGTGACAGGGGCGCCCTAATCGCTGAAGCTTTCTTT.